This TCR beta chain was sequenced during a study of T cells in Graves' hyperthyroidism and ophthalmopathy. This CDR3 region has 15 residues. Germline V gives CDR1 SGDLS, CDR2 YYNGEE. V lost 2 bases, J lost 5 bases, and 16 bases lay in between. General study results and limits: Using 13 V-J features, a model discriminated ophthalmopathy from stable hyperthyroidism.

For the diagnoses, clinical symptoms, serum thyroxine and TRAb, thyroid ultrasound and orbital computed tomography were used. TCR beta CDR3 regions were amplified from RNA transcripts. HTBI primers drove first-round RT-PCR of the TCR CDR3. TCRdb re-derived calls from the multiplex PCR reads in MiXCR, one entry per CDR3 protein. The repertoire has about 840,000 distinct CDR3 sequences, over 35% of them found once; the top ten carry 7% to 10%. This clonotype showed up many times. Its cognate antigen is unknown. The source of this sequence is a man between 18 and 35 years old with Graves' hyperthyroidism. The sample taken for sequencing was blood. V and J are TRBV9 and TRBJ2-5, with D perhaps matching TRBD1 (6 bases). CDR3 residues: CASSVSTGQGETQYF. The CDR3 nucleotides are TGTGCCAGCAGCGTTTCAACAGGGCAAGGCGAGACCCAGTACTTC.